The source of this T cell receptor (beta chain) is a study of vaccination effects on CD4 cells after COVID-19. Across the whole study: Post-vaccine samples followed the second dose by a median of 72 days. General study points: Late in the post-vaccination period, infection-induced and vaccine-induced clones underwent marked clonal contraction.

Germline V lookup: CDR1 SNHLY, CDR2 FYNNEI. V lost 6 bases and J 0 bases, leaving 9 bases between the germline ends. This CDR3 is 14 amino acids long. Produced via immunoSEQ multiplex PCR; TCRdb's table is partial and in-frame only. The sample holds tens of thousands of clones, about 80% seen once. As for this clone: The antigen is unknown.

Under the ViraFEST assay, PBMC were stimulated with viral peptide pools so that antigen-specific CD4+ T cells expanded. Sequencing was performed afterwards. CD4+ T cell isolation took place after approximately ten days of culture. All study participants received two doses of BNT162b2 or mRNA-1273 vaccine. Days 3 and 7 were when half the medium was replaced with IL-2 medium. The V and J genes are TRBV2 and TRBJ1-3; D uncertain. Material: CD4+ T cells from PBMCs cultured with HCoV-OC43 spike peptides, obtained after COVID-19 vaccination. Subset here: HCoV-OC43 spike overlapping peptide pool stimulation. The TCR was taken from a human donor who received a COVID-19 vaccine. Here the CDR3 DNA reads TGTGCCAGCAGGTTGGTCAGCTCTGGAAACACCATATATTTT. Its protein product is CASRLVSSGNTIYF.